A single sample is the source of the 9 T cell receptor beta chains below, sequenced in a study of blood T cells in healthy people across ages. A second roughly 6 to 12 cycle PCR used barcoded and J-beta primers. TCRdb used MiXCR to reprocess the 5' RACE reads, holding one entry per CDR3 protein. The data contain more than 800,000 distinct CDR3 sequences, under 55% of them singletons. Material for sequencing was blood. These receptors came from a woman aged 55 to 70 in good health.

The chain has TRBV15 and TRBJ2-2; D is unresolved. V gave up 2 bases and J gave up 4 bases, with 5 bases separating them. The CDR3 extends over 13 amino acids. From germline, CDR1 is LNHNV and CDR2 YYDKDF (reference sequence). Written as DNA, the CDR3 is TGTGCCACCAGCAGACCTCCCACCGGGGAGCTGTTTTTT. Translation: CATSRPPTGELFF. The whole variable domain, remainder taken from reference TRBV15 and TRBJ2-2, is DAMVIQNPRYQVTQFGKPVTLSCSQTLNHNVMYWYQQKSSQAPKLLFHYYDKDFNNEADTPDNFQSRRPNTSFCFLDIRSPGLGDTAMYLCATSRPPTGELFFGEGSRLTVL.

This chain uses TRBV21-1 with TRBJ1-1; the table names TRBD1, a call not compared with the DNA. TRBV21-1 is a listed pseudogene. The CDR3 length is 16 residues. The CDR3 DNA reads TGTGCCAGCAGCCAAGGGGCGACAGGGGAGAACACTGAAGCTTTCTTT. It translates to CASSQGATGENTEAFF.

The chain has TRBV10-3 and TRBJ1-6; D possibly corresponds to TRBD1 (5 bases). The CDR3 consists of 14 residues. The ends were cut back, 0 bases at V and 7 bases at J, with 7 bases in the middle. The germline gives CDR1 ENHRY, CDR2 SYGVKD. The CDR3 DNA reads as TGTGCCATCAGTGAGTCGACAGAGAATTCACCCCTCCACTTT. Protein: CAISESTENSPLHF.

The J gene is TRBJ2-1, the V gene TRBV7-8; 9 bases map to TRBD2. V dropped 4 bases and J dropped 6; count of bases not matched to a gene: 10. Germline V CDR1 and CDR2: SGHVS, FQNEAQ. The CDR3 has 16 residues. Here the CDR3 reads CASSSSKAGGPNEQFF. CDR3 sequence (DNA): TGTGCCAGCAGCTCCAGCAAGGCGGGAGGGCCCAATGAGCAGTTCTTC.

CDR3 loop: CATSSVSGGRTDTQYF. CDR3 DNA: TGTGCCACCAGTTCAGTATCGGGAGGTAGGACAGATACGCAGTATTTT. The chain recombines TRBV24-1 with TRBJ2-3, with TRBD2 matching 7 bases. The CDR3 spans 16 residues. V lost 6 bases, J lost 3 bases, and 11 bases stayed unmatched. Germline V gene lookup returns CDR1 KGHDR and CDR2 SFDVKD.

The count of this clonotype is one. The chain combines TRBV11-3 with TRBJ2-1; D gene ambiguous. The germline gives CDR1 SGHNT, CDR2 YENEEA. Trimming took 3 bases from V and 5 from J, leaving 11 bases between them. The CDR3 has 14 residues. The CDR3 DNA reads TGTGCCAGCAGCTTTTATGGGAACGACAATGAGCAGTTCTTC. Translation gives CASSFYGNDNEQFF.

CDR3 in amino acids: CSARPLAVSYNEQFF. CDR3 in DNA: TGCAGTGCTAGACCACTAGCCGTATCCTACAATGAGCAGTTCTTC. V and J are TRBV20-1 and TRBJ2-1, with D possibly TRBD2 on 6 matching bases. Germline V gene lookup returns CDR1 DFQATT and CDR2 SNEGSKA (reference sequence). The V gene lost 2 bases and the J gene lost 1 base, with 12 bases spanning the gap. There are 15 residues in the CDR3.

The V gene is TRBV6-1, the J gene TRBJ2-7, with TRBD1 identical over 7 bases. Germline V lookup: CDR1 MNHNS, CDR2 SASEGT. CDR3 length equals 17 residues. V lost 2 bases, J lost 0 bases, and 10 bases stayed unmatched. The CDR3, as DNA: TGTGCCAGCAGTGAAAATTTGAGACAGGGCAACTCCTACGAGCAGTACTTC. It codes for CASSENLRQGNSYEQYF.

The chain joins TRBV7-9 to TRBJ2-2; D is uncertain. Germline V lookup: CDR1 SEHNR, CDR2 FQNEAQ (reference sequence). The CDR3 loop spans 14 amino acids. Trimming stripped 5 bases from V and 6 bases from J, with 13 bases between. The CDR3 nucleotides are TGTGCCAGCAGCATTGAAGCTATAGCCGGGGAGCTGTTTTTT. Translation gives CASSIEAIAGELFF.